One and the same sample provided the 5 T cell receptor beta chains below, sequenced in a study of PD-L1 blockade in urothelial cancer. Indicated time point: peripheral blood 6 weeks after treatment start. The method was immunoSEQ multiplex PCR; TCRdb's version includes in-frame clones alone and lacks a portion of them. Of roughly 100,000 clones detected, over 65% appear once; the ten largest clones hold 8.4%. The sequences come from PBMCs, collected around atezolizumab (anti-PD-L1) treatment. The receptors were sampled from a man in his sixties or seventies with urothelial cancer.

CDR3 coding DNA: TGTGCCAGTAGTGCAATGACAGGGGAAGGTGAGCAGTTCTTC. As protein: CASSAMTGEGEQFF. The chain is built from TRBV19 and TRBJ2-1; 8 nucleotides match TRBD1. Trimming took 5 bases from V and 9 from J; bases not matched to a gene: 9. The CDR3 covers 14 residues. Germline CDR1 reads LNHDA; CDR2 reads SQIVND (reference sequence).

This chain connects TRBV27 to TRBJ1-1; possibly TRBD1 for D (6 bases). The ends were cut back, 3 bases at V and 8 bases at J, with 13 bases in the middle. CDR3 length: 13 residues. Germline assignment: CDR1 MNHEY and CDR2 SMNVEV (reference sequence). The CDR3 reads CASSFSGAVEAFF. The CDR3 DNA reads TGTGCCAGCAGTTTCTCAGGGGCGGTGGAAGCTTTCTTT.

This rearrangement joins TRBV12-5 to TRBJ2-7; tentative D call: TRBD2 (5 bases). Germline assignment: CDR1 LGHNT and CDR2 FRNRAP. Trimming left V 4 bases short and J 7 bases short, with 11 bases between. This CDR3 is built from 12 residues. The CDR3 reads CASGWRTEEQYF. The CDR3 DNA reads as TGTGCTAGTGGTTGGAGGACGGAAGAGCAGTACTTC.

J is TRBJ1-1 and V is TRBV19; D is uncertain. Germline assignment: CDR1 LNHDA and CDR2 SQIVND (reference sequence). Trimming pared 6 bases from V and 4 bases from J, leaving 15 bases between. This CDR3 has 14 amino acids. This CDR3 reads CASSLFGLFTEAFF. DNA of the CDR3: TGTGCCAGTAGCCTTTTTGGACTTTTCACTGAAGCTTTCTTT.

The chain employs TRBV6-8 and TRBJ2-4; 9 bases agree with TRBD1. CDR3 size: 19 residues. CDR1 MNHGY and CDR2 SAAAGT come from the germline V gene. With 6 bases clipped from V and 0 bases from J, the junction kept 15 bases outside the gene matches. The CDR3 is CASRFAGTGLHLAKNIQYF. CDR3 nucleotides: TGTGCCAGCAGATTCGCCGGGACAGGGTTGCACCTAGCCAAAAACATTCAGTACTTC.